One sample yielded the 26 T cell receptor beta chains listed below, sequenced in a study of glioma-infiltrating T cells after dendritic cell vaccination. Libraries were prepared by immunoSEQ multiplex PCR; TCRdb keeps only in-frame clonotypes and omits some of them. Of around 97,000 clones in the sample, roughly 79% were seen once. The sequences come from blood, collected before dendritic cell vaccination. Source of these receptors: a human donor with glioblastoma.

The V and J genes are TRBV10-1 and TRBJ2-3, with TRBD2 identical over 10 bases. V trimming: 4 bases; J trimming: 5 bases; junction bases outside the gene matches: 9. There are 16 residues in the CDR3. Per the germline V gene, CDR1 is WNHNN and CDR2 is SYGVQD (reference sequence). In nucleotides, the CDR3 is TGCGCCAGCAGTGGCGGACAGCGGGGGGGCGGAGATACGCAGTATTTT. It codes for CASSGGQRGGGDTQYF.

This rearrangement joins TRBV11-3 to TRBJ2-2; a weak D match, TRBD2 (7 bases). V lost 8 bases and J 1 base, leaving 17 bases between the germline ends. The CDR3 totals 16 residues. The germline gives CDR1 SGHNT, CDR2 YENEEA. The CDR3 protein is CASPEGGTLNTGELFF. For the CDR3, the DNA is TGTGCCAGCCCCGAGGGGGGGACGTTGAACACCGGGGAGCTGTTTTTT.

The chain is built from TRBV7-9 and TRBJ1-2, with TRBD1 matching 9 bases. V gave up 3 bases and J gave up 6 bases; unmatched junction bases: 2. CDR3 length: 13 residues. Germline V gene data show CDR1 as SEHNR and CDR2 as FQNEAQ (reference sequence). The CDR3 protein is CASSFWTGDGYTF. CDR3 sequence (DNA): TGTGCCAGCAGCTTCTGGACAGGGGATGGCTACACCTTC.

J is TRBJ1-4 and V is TRBV9; D unresolved. CDR3 length: 16 amino acids. Trimming shortened V by 0 bases and J by 0 bases, and 9 bases separated the two germline ends. From germline, CDR1 is SGDLS and CDR2 YYNGEE. The CDR3 is CASSVAWGATNEKLFF. The CDR3 DNA follows: TGTGCCAGCAGCGTAGCTTGGGGAGCAACTAATGAAAAACTGTTTTTT.

This clone was detected a few times. CDR3 amino acids: CASSVYRDRDSGELFF. In nucleotides, the CDR3 is TGTGCCAGCAGCGTATACCGGGACAGGGACTCCGGGGAGCTGTTTTTT. This chain uses TRBV9 with TRBJ2-2, with 9 nucleotides matching TRBD1. The CDR3 has 16 amino acids. Germline V gene sequence: CDR1 SGDLS, CDR2 YYNGEE. V was pared by 1 base and J by 6 bases, with 7 bases of the junction left unmatched.

With respect to this clone: An end of the junction differs from the germline gene, which may be a read error. V gene TRBV7-9 combines with J gene TRBJ1-1, with 7 bases identical to TRBD1. The CDR3 is 15 amino acids. Germline assignment: CDR1 SEHNR and CDR2 FQNEAQ (reference sequence). CDR3 sequence: CASSLVGRGNPEAFF. Written as DNA, the CDR3 is TGTGCCAGCAGCTTAGTGGGCAGGGGGAACCCTGAAGCTTTCTTT.

The chain couples TRBV10-3 to TRBJ1-4, with 9 bases lining up with TRBD1. CDR3 length equals 15 residues. V lost 3 bases and J lost 7; bases outside the gene matches: 6. The V gene's germline CDR1 is ENHRY and CDR2 SYGVKD. CDR3 DNA sequence: TGTGCCATCAGTGATAAAACAGGGGGCGGTGAAAAACTGTTTTTT. This gives the protein CAISDKTGGGEKLFF.

The rearrangement joins TRBV6-1 to TRBJ1-1; D might be TRBD1 (6 bases). The V and J ends lost 6 bases and 11 bases respectively, with 19 bases between them. This CDR3 comprises 13 residues. Germline values: CDR1 MNHNS, CDR2 SASEGT. CDR3 amino acids: CASRRGQPGLAFF. The CDR3 DNA reads TGTGCCAGCAGGAGAGGACAGCCTGGATTGGCTTTCTTT.

This clone showed up just once. The gene calls are TRBV7-9 and TRBJ1-1; the D is unclear. Germline CDR1 reads SEHNR; CDR2 reads FQNEAQ (reference sequence). Trimming pared 5 bases from V and 7 bases from J, leaving 14 bases between. This CDR3 region has 13 residues. CDR3 protein: CASSVDGGGEAFF. In nucleotides, the CDR3 is TGTGCCAGCAGCGTAGATGGTGGCGGTGAAGCTTTCTTT.

The rearrangement uses TRBV7-9 and TRBJ2-5, with TRBD2 matching over 13 bases. The CDR3 consists of 19 residues. V lost 5 bases to trimming and J lost 0 bases; unmatched junction nucleotides: 12. The germline CDR1 and CDR2 sequences are SEHNR and FQNEAQ (reference sequence). The CDR3 loop is CASSTFPGLAGLYQETQYF. CDR3 sequence (DNA): TGTGCCAGCAGCACCTTTCCGGGACTAGCGGGGTTGTACCAAGAGACCCAGTACTTC.

This chain links TRBV4-3 with TRBJ2-5; 9 nucleotides match TRBD1. Trimming at V came to 4 bases and at J to 1 base, leaving 4 bases not matched to a gene. Per the germline V gene, CDR1 is LGHNA and CDR2 is YSLEER. The CDR3 runs 15 residues. The CDR3 DNA sequence: TGCGCCAGCAGCCCGGACAGGGGCCTCCAAGAGACCCAGTACTTC. Protein product: CASSPDRGLQETQYF.

The chain employs TRBV10-3 and TRBJ2-7, with TRBD1 matching over 7 bases. Germline assignment: CDR1 ENHRY and CDR2 SYGVKD. J was trimmed by 3 bases and V by 0 bases; bases with no gene match: 5. The CDR3 extends over 15 amino acids. The CDR3 bases are TGTGCCATCAGTGAGTCCGCCGCAGGGGGCTACGAGCAGTACTTC. This encodes CAISESAAGGYEQYF.

J is TRBJ1-2 and V is TRBV5-1, with 11 bases lining up with TRBD1. The germline V gene has CDR1 SGHRS and CDR2 YFSETQ. After removal of 3 bases from V and 7 bases from J, the junction contained 8 bases not matched to a gene. This CDR3 spans 15 amino acids. Here the CDR3 DNA reads TGCGCCAGCAGCTCCACTGGACAGGGGGCGTCTGGCTACACCTTC. This translates into CASSSTGQGASGYTF.

J is TRBJ2-3 and V is TRBV13; 7 bases map to TRBD2. The CDR3 totals 14 residues. Germline values: CDR1 PRHDT, CDR2 FYEKMQ (reference sequence). With V trimmed by 5 bases and J by 5 bases, 7 bases remained unmatched. CDR3 nucleotide sequence: TGTGCCAGCAGCGCGCGGGACTACAGAGATACGCAGTATTTT. This encodes CASSARDYRDTQYF.

The genes are TRBV10-3 and TRBJ2-7; TRBD1 aligns across 7 bases. J was trimmed by 3 bases and V by 3 bases; bases with no gene match: 8. Germline lookup yields CDR1 ENHRY and CDR2 SYGVKD. This CDR3 region has 15 residues. The CDR3 DNA reads as TGTGCCATCAGTGATGGGACAGCTAGTTACTACGAGCAGTACTTC. As protein: CAISDGTASYYEQYF.

CDR3 residues: CASSLAPGFGNEQYF. In DNA form, the CDR3 reads TGCGCCAGCAGCTTGGCCCCAGGGTTTGGGAACGAGCAGTACTTC. The rearrangement uses TRBV5-1 and TRBJ2-7; TRBD1 is a possible D gene (5 bases). The CDR3 loop spans 15 amino acids. V was cut by 0 bases and J by 5 bases, with 15 bases left in between. Germline CDR1 is SGHRS and CDR2 is YFSETQ.

This chain joins TRBV19 and TRBJ1-5; D might be TRBD1 (6 bases). Germline CDR1 and CDR2: LNHDA and SQIVND (reference sequence). The CDR3 runs 12 residues. V lost 7 bases and J lost 9, with 13 bases in between. The CDR3 nucleotides read TGTGCCAGTAAACAGGGTGCCTTGCCCCAGCATTTT. Translation gives CASKQGALPQHF.

The V gene is TRBV5-6, the J gene TRBJ1-1; D remains ambiguous. V dropped 5 bases and J dropped 0 bases, with 8 bases sitting between them. This CDR3 has 13 amino acids. Germline V gives CDR1 SGHDT, CDR2 YYEEEE. DNA of the CDR3: TGTGCCAGCAGTATTGACATGAACACTGAAGCTTTCTTT. It translates to CASSIDMNTEAFF.

This clone has a handful of counts. The chain couples TRBV6-1 to TRBJ2-7; possible D gene TRBD2, 5 bases. V was clipped by 11 bases and J by 7 bases, with 18 bases between them. Germline CDR1 and CDR2: MNHNS and SASEGT. The CDR3 sequence is 12 residues long. For the CDR3, the DNA is TGTGCCGCCCGGACGGGGAATCGAGAGCAGTACTTC. Translation: CAARTGNREQYF.

This clone has more than one count but fewer than ten. V gene TRBV27 combines with J gene TRBJ1-2; 10 positions agree with TRBD1. This CDR3 has 17 amino acids. The V gene's germline CDR1 is MNHEY and CDR2 SMNVEV (reference sequence). The ends lost 4 bases at V and 4 bases at J; junction bases unmatched: 12. Written as DNA, the CDR3 is TGTGCCAGCAGTTCGGTCGGACAGGGGGATTTAAGCTATGGCTACACCTTC. This gives the protein CASSSVGQGDLSYGYTF.

This chain uses TRBV7-8 with TRBJ2-5, with 7 bases aligning to TRBD1. In germline, CDR1 is SGHVS, CDR2 FQNEAQ. V shed 4 bases, J shed 2 bases, and the junction held 4 bases outside the gene matches. The CDR3 is made up of 14 amino acids. CDR3 sequence (DNA): TGTGCCAGCAGCTCCCGACAGGGTCAAGAGACCCAGTACTTC. Translating gives CASSSRQGQETQYF.

The V call is TRBV5-4, the J call TRBJ1-2, with 7 nucleotides matching TRBD1. The V gene end was trimmed by 4 bases and the J gene end by 2 bases; junction bases not matched to a gene: 11. Germline-derived CDR1 and CDR2 are SGHNT and YYREEE (reference sequence). CDR3 size: 16 residues. CDR3 in DNA: TGTGCCAGCAGCGAGGGGGCCGGGCTGGGAAACTATGGCTACACCTTC. Translated: CASSEGAGLGNYGYTF.

V is TRBV7-9 and J is TRBJ1-2; D is ambiguous. Germline V lookup: CDR1 SEHNR, CDR2 FQNEAQ (reference sequence). Trimming took off 2 bases at V and 2 bases at J, with 12 bases between the two ends. The CDR3 sequence is 15 residues long. The CDR3 DNA is TGTGCCAGCAGCTTACCTTTACTCTTAAACTATGGCTACACCTTC. Encoded protein: CASSLPLLLNYGYTF.

This clone has just one count. This sequence joins TRBV19 and TRBJ2-6; 8 bases are a match to TRBD1. This CDR3 contains 18 residues. Germline CDR1 is LNHDA and CDR2 is SQIVND (reference sequence). With 5 bases clipped from V and 0 bases from J, the junction kept 9 bases outside the gene matches. In DNA, the CDR3 is TGTGCCAGTAGTCCCCCCCGGGACAGGTACTCTGGGGCCAACGTCCTGACTTTC. The encoded protein is CASSPPRDRYSGANVLTF.

The V gene is TRBV7-8, the J gene TRBJ1-2; D call uncertain. The CDR3 sequence is 14 residues long. Germline lookup yields CDR1 SGHVS and CDR2 FQNEAQ. Trimming pared 1 base from V and 2 bases from J, leaving 8 bases between. In DNA, the CDR3 is TGTGCCAGCAGCTTAGTTTCGGGGAACTATGGCTACACCTTC. Its translation is CASSLVSGNYGYTF.

This clone has just one count. The chain joins TRBV10-3 to TRBJ2-1; TRBD2 aligns across 8 bases. The V and J ends lost 3 bases and 7 bases, in that order; junction bases with no gene match: 8. The CDR3 runs to 15 residues. CDR1 ENHRY and CDR2 SYGVKD come from the germline V gene. The CDR3 protein is CAISDSTGGVNEQFF. The CDR3 DNA sequence: TGTGCCATCAGTGATTCGACGGGGGGGGTAAATGAGCAGTTCTTC.